This paragraph covers one T cell receptor (beta chain) sequence. Its cognate antigen has yet to be identified. Qualities for individual bases were not recorded, and no much larger clone is one base off. The entry originates in a study of T cell clonotyping in hematopoietic cell transplantation (dated by TCRdb to the early 2020s). Regarding the complete study: In the study, 140 or so blood samples were gathered from roughly 35 consecutive transplant recipients and their related donors. Patient recruitment ran from 2015 to January 2017, and follow-up continued until September 2020 or death. General findings and caveats noted by the study authors: Inverse Simpson Index values from donors and from recipients before transplant predicted broader TCR repertoire diversity after transplant. Recipient repertoires showed only a small fraction of overlap with donor repertoires, and over 95% appeared de novo at the given depth. A decrease in recipient TCR diversity was observed after transplant, and a progressive increase in pathologically expanded clonotypes was seen from day 30 to day 180. The sample size was limited, and CD4 and CD8 repertoire contributions could not be separated because cells were not sorted.

Blood samples for TCR beta sequencing were given by related transplant donors. Nuclei Lysis Solution was used to extract genomic DNA from fresh or cryopreserved unfractionated peripheral blood mononuclear cells. Via the germline V gene, CDR1 is SNHLY and CDR2 FYNNEI. The CDR3 has 16 amino acids, counting the end cysteine and phenylalanine. Just the 48-base CDR3 DNA is kept, in frame starting at base 1. V trim: 7 bases; J trim: 2 bases; unmatched bases: 10. TCR beta CDR3 regions were amplified from genomic DNA with the immunoSEQ assay, a bias-controlled multiplex PCR using V- and J-specific primers. In a second PCR step, the CDR3 amplicons were tagged with a proprietary barcode plus Illumina adapter sequences. CDR3 libraries were sequenced on an Illumina MiSeq instrument. In the source study's methods: immunoSEQ Analyzer 3.0 was used for export and quality control, with R Bioconductor and Immunarch used for downstream analyses. Only productive rearrangements within the normalized downsampled data set were used in the calculation of repertoire metrics. In the normalized cohort, clonotypes with more than 5 templates were defined as pathologically expanded. The Inverse Simpson Index served as the measure of repertoire diversity. CMV-specificity analyses were carried out on the non-normalized data set to capture all clonotypes. TCRdb retrieved this table from immuneACCESS and kept in-frame rearrangements only. Not all clones are present; in checked studies, unresolved V genes account for under half, and no reason is known for the remainder. Clone size and V and J calls were adopted from that table, with D and trimming inferred from the DNA. The sample yields about 41,000 clones; about 96% were counted once. The ten largest clones add up to roughly 0.9% of the sample.

The receptor's source is a young man in good health. Some clones in this sample may be carry-over from other donors' samples. The specimen was peripheral blood mononuclear cells. The receptor chain draws on TRBV2 and TRBJ1-1; 10 central nucleotides agree with TRBD1. This receptor carries the CDR3 CASKLGGTGENTEAFF. The DNA is as follows: TGTGCCAGCAAGTTAGGCGGGACAGGGGAAAACACTGAAGCTTTCTTT.